The 21 T cell receptor beta chains listed next were all sequenced from one sample in a study of cytomegalovirus exposure and HLA in healthy donors. PCR amplification relied on 60 Vbeta primers (plus 13 Jbeta primers). Repertoires were generated with immunoSEQ multiplex PCR, while TCRdb's copy carries only in-frame clones and drops some. This table has 100,000 to 150,000 clones, 15% to 20% appearing once. Specimen: PBMCs. The receptors shown here come from a female donor in good health and CMV-seropositive.

The V call is TRBV28, the J call TRBJ2-7; 13 nucleotides align to TRBD2. V dropped 5 bases and J dropped 1; count of bases not matched to a gene: 14. CDR1 is MDHEN, CDR2 SYDVKM, per germline. This CDR3 spans 19 amino acids. CDR3 residues: CASSPTLLAGGPISYEQYF. The CDR3 region has the DNA TGTGCCAGCAGTCCGACTCTACTAGCGGGAGGGCCGATTTCCTACGAGCAGTACTTC.

In its sample, this clone was seen a few times. The V and J genes are TRBV6-5 and TRBJ1-6; TRBD1 aligns across 7 bases. There are 15 residues in the CDR3. The J segment lost 15 bases and the V segment lost 5 bases, leaving 16 bases of the junction unmatched. CDR1 MNHEY and CDR2 SVGAGI come from the germline V gene. As DNA, the CDR3 is TGTGCCAGCAGTAGAACTACGGACAGGACCCTCCTCCTCCACTTT. It is translated as CASSRTTDRTLLLHF.

This clone was seen a few times. The chain carries TRBV7-2 and TRBJ1-5; 7 nucleotides align to TRBD1. CDR1 is SGHTA, CDR2 FQGNSA, per germline. The ends lost 2 bases at V and 2 bases at J; junction bases unmatched: 9. This CDR3 spans 17 amino acids. DNA of the CDR3: TGTGCCAGCAGCTTAACAGGGGTCGGTGGTGGCAATCAGCCCCAGCATTTT. Protein: CASSLTGVGGGNQPQHF.

This clone appeared a few times. The J gene is TRBJ2-1, the V gene TRBV5-1; TRBD2 matches at 15 bases. CDR1 is SGHRS and CDR2 is YFSETQ in the germline V gene. The CDR3 totals 15 residues. J was trimmed by 9 bases and V by 2 bases; bases with no gene match: 3. The CDR3 nucleotides read TGCGCCAGCAGCTTAGGGACTAGCGGGAGGTCTGAGCAGTTCTTC. Its translation is CASSLGTSGRSEQFF.

This clone has more than one count but fewer than ten. The chain uses TRBV5-4 and TRBJ2-2; TRBD1 might be the D (5 bases). This CDR3 has 17 amino acids. Germline V gene data show CDR1 as SGHNT and CDR2 as YYREEE (reference sequence). V was clipped by 4 bases and J by 0 bases, with 16 bases between them. CDR3 sequence reads: CASSSKRQLPNTGELFF. The CDR3 region has the DNA TGTGCCAGCAGCAGTAAACGACAGCTTCCGAACACCGGGGAGCTGTTTTTT.

V is TRBV6-5 and J is TRBJ1-1; tentatively, D is TRBD1 (6 bases). Trimming removed 6 bases from V and 6 bases from J, with 17 bases in between. Germline CDR1 is MNHEY and CDR2 is SVGAGI. The CDR3 is made up of 14 amino acids. The CDR3 coding sequence is TGTGCCAGCAGCATAGGGTTACGACAGGCTGAAGCTTTCTTT. It codes for CASSIGLRQAEAFF.

This clone was recorded once. The chain recombines TRBV7-2 with TRBJ1-6; unclear D gene. V lost 6 bases and J lost 15, with 21 bases in between. Germline V lookup: CDR1 SGHTA, CDR2 FQGNSA. The CDR3 length is 14 residues. The CDR3 sequence: CASRLLEGRTHLHF. The CDR3 DNA reads as TGTGCCAGCAGATTATTGGAGGGTAGAACACACCTCCACTTT.

V and J are TRBV7-6 and TRBJ2-1; the match to TRBD2 covers 10 bases. Trimming cost V 5 bases and J 8 bases; bases outside gene matches: 9. The CDR3 runs 15 residues. Germline-derived CDR1 and CDR2 are SGHVS and FNYEAQ. The CDR3 nucleotides read TGTGCCAGCAGCCGACACGGGACTAGCGAGGATGAGCAGTTCTTC. Its protein product is CASSRHGTSEDEQFF.

This clone has just a few counts. The chain is built from TRBV18 and TRBJ1-2; 7 positions match TRBD1. Germline V lookup: CDR1 KGHSH, CDR2 LQKENI. The CDR3 sequence is 14 residues long. V was pared by 5 bases and J by 8 bases, with 11 bases of the junction left unmatched. CDR3 nucleotide sequence: TGTGCCAGCTCAACGGACAGGACCCGGGGCGGCTACACCTTC. It yields the protein CASSTDRTRGGYTF. Drawing the rest from reference TRBV18 and TRBJ1-2, the complete variable domain is NAGVMQNPRHLVRRRGQEARLRCSPMKGHSHVYWYRQLPEEGLKFMVYLQKENIIDESGMPKERFSAEFPKEGPSILRIQQVVRGDSAAYFCASSTDRTRGGYTFGSGTRLTVV.

The table lists this clone with a few counts. This chain joins TRBV6-6 and TRBJ1-5; 7 bases agree with TRBD1. The CDR3 runs to 15 residues. CDR1 and CDR2 from the germline V gene are MNHNY and SVGAGI (reference sequence). V was clipped by 6 bases and J by 1 base; unmatched bases: 6. The CDR3 region is CASRRPGQSNQPQHF. CDR3 nucleotides: TGTGCCAGCAGGCGACCGGGACAGAGCAATCAGCCCCAGCATTTT.

This clone has a handful of counts. This chain uses TRBV9 with TRBJ2-3, with 9 bases identical to TRBD2. This CDR3 spans 15 amino acids. Germline assignment: CDR1 SGDLS and CDR2 YYNGEE. The V and J ends lost 0 bases and 3 bases, in that order; junction bases with no gene match: 2. The CDR3 DNA is TGTGCCAGCAGCGTAGTTAGCGGGAGTACAGATACGCAGTATTTT. This codes for CASSVVSGSTDTQYF.

This chain uses TRBV7-9 with TRBJ1-2, with D possibly TRBD1 on 6 matching bases. Germline lookup yields CDR1 SEHNR and CDR2 FQNEAQ (reference sequence). There are 15 residues in the CDR3. V was trimmed by 0 bases and J by 3 bases, leaving 11 bases between them. The CDR3, as DNA: TGTGCCAGCAGCTTAGCCTTCACAGGGCACTATGGCTACACCTTC. This sequence encodes CASSLAFTGHYGYTF. Looking up the rest from reference TRBV7-9 and TRBJ1-2 gives the full variable domain: DTGVSQNPRHKITKRGQNVTFRCDPISEHNRLYWYRQTLGQGPEFLTYFQNEAQLEKSRLLSDRFSAERPKGSFSTLEIQRTEQGDSAMYLCASSLAFTGHYGYTFGSGTRLTVV.

The chain joins TRBV7-2 to TRBJ1-2; TRBD1 might be the D (5 bases). This CDR3 is 11 amino acids long. Germline CDR1 is SGHTA and CDR2 is FQGNSA. The germline V and J ends were trimmed by 5 bases and 14 bases, with 15 bases remaining between them. The CDR3 spells CASSPGTVPTF. In DNA, the CDR3 is TGTGCCAGCAGCCCGGGGACTGTTCCGACCTTC.

V gene TRBV28 combines with J gene TRBJ1-2, with D possibly matching TRBD1 (5 bases). This CDR3 spans 14 amino acids. V lost 1 base and J 8 bases, leaving 14 bases between the germline ends. Germline values: CDR1 MDHEN, CDR2 SYDVKM. CDR3 bases: TGTGCCAGCAGTTTATATCAGGGAAGGATCGGCTACACCTTC. This codes for CASSLYQGRIGYTF.

The V gene is TRBV4-1, the J gene TRBJ2-1, with 8 bases matching TRBD2. The CDR3 covers 17 residues. Trimming removed 0 bases from V and 9 bases from J; junction bases left unmatched: 13. The germline V gene has CDR1 MGHRA and CDR2 YSYEKL. CDR3 in amino acids: CASSQEPGRALEVEQFF. The CDR3 nucleotides read TGCGCCAGCAGCCAAGAGCCCGGGAGGGCCTTAGAAGTTGAGCAGTTCTTC.

V gene TRBV29-1 combines with J gene TRBJ2-3; 12 positions match TRBD2. Germline values: CDR1 SQVTM, CDR2 ANQGSEA. This CDR3 is built from 18 residues. V lost 3 bases to trimming and J lost 1 base; unmatched junction nucleotides: 11. CDR3 amino acids: CSVEGGLAGKSGTDTQYF. Here the CDR3 DNA reads TGCAGCGTTGAGGGCGGACTAGCGGGAAAGTCAGGCACAGATACGCAGTATTTT.

The CDR3 is CASSVWPGGQETQYF. The CDR3 DNA reads TGTGCCAGCAGTGTTTGGCCGGGGGGACAAGAGACCCAGTACTTC. The chain employs TRBV2 and TRBJ2-5; 7 bases agree with TRBD2. Germline CDR1 SNHLY, CDR2 FYNNEI. The length of the CDR3 is 15 residues. V gave up 4 bases and J gave up 2 bases; unmatched junction bases: 7.

In this sample, this clone turned up a few times. This chain joins TRBV7-2 and TRBJ2-7, with D perhaps TRBD1 (5 bases). The V end was cut by 1 base, the J end by 1 base, with 8 bases between. CDR1 SGHTA and CDR2 FQGNSA come from the germline V gene. There are 14 residues in the CDR3. The CDR3 DNA is TGTGCCAGCAGCTTAGACCCAGGGTCCTACGAGCAGTACTTC. Protein product: CASSLDPGSYEQYF.

This clone showed up just a few times. The gene calls are TRBV7-6 and TRBJ1-3; TRBD1 matches at 8 bases. Trimming cost V 1 base and J 5 bases; bases outside gene matches: 4. CDR1 is SGHVS and CDR2 is FNYEAQ in the germline V gene. The CDR3 totals 15 residues. The CDR3 sequence: CASSLVDRGRNTIYF. The DNA for the CDR3 is TGTGCCAGCAGCTTAGTAGACAGGGGTAGAAACACCATATATTTT.

The rearrangement uses TRBV30 and TRBJ1-4; D is perhaps TRBD1 (5 bases). This CDR3 contains 19 residues. Germline V lookup: CDR1 GTSNPN, CDR2 SVGIG (reference sequence). Deletions cut 0 bases from V and 3 bases from J, with 23 bases between. The CDR3 bases are TGTGCCTGGAGTGTACTTAGGACACGGGTAGGCAGAGCTAATGAAAAACTGTTTTTT. It is translated as CAWSVLRTRVGRANEKLFF.

This clone has more than one count but fewer than ten. This sequence joins TRBV6-5 and TRBJ1-6; the D is unclear. The CDR3 loop spans 14 amino acids. Germline CDR1 reads MNHEY; CDR2 reads SVGAGI. V was shortened by 5 bases and J by 10 bases, with 15 bases between the two germline ends. CDR3 sequence: CASSPMKHYSPLHF. The CDR3 coding sequence is TGTGCCAGCAGTCCGATGAAACATTACTCACCCCTCCACTTT.